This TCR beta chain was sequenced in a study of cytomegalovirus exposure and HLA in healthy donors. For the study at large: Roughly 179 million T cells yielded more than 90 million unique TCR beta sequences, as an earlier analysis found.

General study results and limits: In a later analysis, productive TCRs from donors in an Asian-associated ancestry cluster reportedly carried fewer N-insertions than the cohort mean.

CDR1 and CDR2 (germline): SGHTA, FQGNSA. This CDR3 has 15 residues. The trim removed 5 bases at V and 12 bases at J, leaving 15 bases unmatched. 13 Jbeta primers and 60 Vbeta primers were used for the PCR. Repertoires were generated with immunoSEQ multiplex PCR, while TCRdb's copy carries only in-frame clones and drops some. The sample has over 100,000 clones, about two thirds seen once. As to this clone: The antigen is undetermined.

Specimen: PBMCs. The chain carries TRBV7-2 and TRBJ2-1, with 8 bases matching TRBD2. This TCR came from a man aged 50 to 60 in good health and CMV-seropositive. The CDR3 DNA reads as TGTGCCAGCAGCCCCCCCGGGACTAGTGTTCTATCGCAGTTCTTC. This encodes CASSPPGTSVLSQFF.